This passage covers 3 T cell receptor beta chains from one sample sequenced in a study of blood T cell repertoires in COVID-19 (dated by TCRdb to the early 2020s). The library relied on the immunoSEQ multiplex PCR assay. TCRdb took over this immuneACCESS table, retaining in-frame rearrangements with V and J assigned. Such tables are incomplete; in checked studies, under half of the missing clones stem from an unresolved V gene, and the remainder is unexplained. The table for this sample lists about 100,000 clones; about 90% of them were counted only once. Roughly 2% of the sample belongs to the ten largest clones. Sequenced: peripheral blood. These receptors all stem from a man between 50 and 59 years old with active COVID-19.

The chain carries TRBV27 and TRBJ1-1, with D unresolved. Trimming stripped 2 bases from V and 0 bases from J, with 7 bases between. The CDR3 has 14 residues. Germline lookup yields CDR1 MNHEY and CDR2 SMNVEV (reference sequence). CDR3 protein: CASSLGRVNTEAFF. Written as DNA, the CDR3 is TGTGCCAGCAGTTTAGGGAGGGTGAACACTGAAGCTTTCTTT.

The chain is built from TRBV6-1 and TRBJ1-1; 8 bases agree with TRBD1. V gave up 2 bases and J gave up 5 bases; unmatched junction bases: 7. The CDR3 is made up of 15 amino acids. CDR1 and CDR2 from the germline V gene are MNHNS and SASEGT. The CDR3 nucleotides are TGTGCCAGCAGTGAACATACAGGGGGAGGAACTGAAGCTTTCTTT. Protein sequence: CASSEHTGGGTEAFF.

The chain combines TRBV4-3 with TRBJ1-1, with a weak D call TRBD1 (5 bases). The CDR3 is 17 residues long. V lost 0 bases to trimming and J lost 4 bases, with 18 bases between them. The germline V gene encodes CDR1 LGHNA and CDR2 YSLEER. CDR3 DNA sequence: TGCGCCAGCAGCCAAGAGGCGTGGCAGGCAGGGCCCACTGAAGCTTTCTTT. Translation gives CASSQEAWQAGPTEAFF.